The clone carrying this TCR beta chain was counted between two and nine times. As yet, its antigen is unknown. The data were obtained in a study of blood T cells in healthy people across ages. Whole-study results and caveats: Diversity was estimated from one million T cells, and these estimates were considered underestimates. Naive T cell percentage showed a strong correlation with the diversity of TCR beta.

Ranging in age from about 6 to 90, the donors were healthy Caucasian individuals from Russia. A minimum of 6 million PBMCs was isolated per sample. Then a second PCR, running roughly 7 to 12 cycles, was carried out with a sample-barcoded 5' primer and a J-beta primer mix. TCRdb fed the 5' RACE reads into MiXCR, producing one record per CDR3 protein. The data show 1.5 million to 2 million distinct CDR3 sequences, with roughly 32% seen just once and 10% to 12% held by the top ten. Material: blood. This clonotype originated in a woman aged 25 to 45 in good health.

The CDR3 DNA sequence: TGCAGTGCAAGGGCAGAGGACAGGACCACGGGCTACACCTTC. Translation: CSARAEDRTTGYTF. The chain employs TRBV20-1 and TRBJ1-2; TRBD1 aligns across 7 bases. CDR1 DFQATT and CDR2 SNEGSKA come from the germline V gene (reference sequence). Germline trimming cut 6 bases from V and 8 bases from J; bases unmatched to any gene: 15. The length of the CDR3 is 14 residues.